The 16 T cell receptor beta chains given below trace back to one sample, sequenced in a study of blood T cell repertoires in COVID-19. Measured with immunoSEQ multiplex PCR; TCRdb has only the in-frame clones, and not every one. The repertoire holds about 250,000 clones, with under 90% as singletons. Sequencing was done on a sample of PBMCs or T cells enriched from blood (not recorded which). Receptors originate from a young man who had recovered from COVID-19.

Details on this clone: This specimen includes other DNA sequences encoding the same CDR3. V is TRBV18 and J is TRBJ1-5, with D possibly being TRBD1 (5 bases). The CDR3 runs to 13 residues. Germline CDR1 reads KGHSH; CDR2 reads LQKENI. V lost 3 bases and J 4 bases, leaving 7 bases between the germline ends. The CDR3 protein is CASSPDRNQPQHF. Here the CDR3 DNA reads TGTGCCAGCTCACCTGACAGAAATCAGCCCCAGCATTTT. Complete variable domain (other parts from reference TRBV18 and TRBJ1-5): NAGVMQNPRHLVRRRGQEARLRCSPMKGHSHVYWYRQLPEEGLKFMVYLQKENIIDESGMPKERFSAEFPKEGPSILRIQQVVRGDSAAYFCASSPDRNQPQHFGDGTRLSIL.

V is TRBV9 and J is TRBJ1-3, with D possibly being TRBD1 (6 bases). Germline values: CDR1 SGDLS, CDR2 YYNGEE. The V and J ends lost 4 bases and 0 bases respectively, with 20 bases between them. This CDR3 has 18 amino acids. The CDR3 reads CASSPGEGTVHSGNTIYF. The CDR3 nucleotides read TGTGCCAGCAGCCCAGGGGAAGGGACGGTTCACTCTGGAAACACCATATATTTT.

V gene TRBV6-1 combines with J gene TRBJ2-5, with TRBD2 matching over 10 bases. Looked up from germline, CDR1 is MNHNS and CDR2 is SASEGT. J lost 1 base, V lost 4 bases, and 6 bases had no gene match. CDR3 length equals 16 residues. CDR3 nucleotides: TGTGCCAGCAGTGCACTAGCGGGGCCTTCCCAAGAGACCCAGTACTTC. Amino acid sequence: CASSALAGPSQETQYF.

This chain connects TRBV5-6 to TRBJ1-5, with a weak D call TRBD1 (5 bases). This CDR3 comprises 14 residues. Germline V gene data show CDR1 as SGHDT and CDR2 as YYEEEE. V was trimmed by 0 bases and J by 7 bases, leaving 11 bases between them. The CDR3 here is CASSLDGGEQPQHF. DNA for the CDR3: TGTGCCAGCAGCTTGGACGGGGGGGAACAGCCCCAGCATTTT.

The V gene is TRBV2, the J gene TRBJ2-1, with a possible D match to TRBD2 (7 bases). In germline, CDR1 is SNHLY, CDR2 FYNNEI. The CDR3 has 14 amino acids. With 10 bases removed from V and 2 bases from J, the gap between germline ends came to 15 bases. The CDR3 DNA reads TGTGCCACCAATGGGCGGGGGCCCTACAATGAGCAGTTCTTC. The encoded protein is CATNGRGPYNEQFF.

J is TRBJ1-3 and V is TRBV27, with 9 bases aligning to TRBD1. CDR3 length equals 20 residues. J gave up 0 bases and V 0 bases, and 12 bases lay outside the gene matches. Per germline, CDR1 MNHEY and CDR2 SMNVEV (reference sequence). DNA for the CDR3: TGTGCCAGCAGTTTATCTTTTATTCGGACAGGGGATAGCTCTGGAAACACCATATATTTT. Its protein product is CASSLSFIRTGDSSGNTIYF.

This clone has just a few counts. The chain is built from TRBV5-1 and TRBJ2-6, with no clear D. The V gene's germline CDR1 is SGHRS and CDR2 YFSETQ. V lost 1 base and J lost 3, with 8 bases in between. The CDR3 length is 15 residues. CDR3 in DNA: TGCGCCAGCAGCTTGTATGGAGATGGGGCCAACGTCCTGACTTTC. Its translation: CASSLYGDGANVLTF.

This chain joins TRBV10-1 and TRBJ2-3; 7 nucleotides match TRBD2. CDR3 length equals 15 residues. Trimming cost V 4 bases and J 2 bases; bases outside gene matches: 6. CDR1 and CDR2 from the germline V gene are WNHNN and SYGVQD (reference sequence). The CDR3 is CASSVQAGLTDTQYF. The CDR3 nucleotides read TGCGCCAGCAGTGTTCAAGCGGGGCTCACAGATACGCAGTATTTT.

The chain has TRBV4-1 and TRBJ1-4; TRBD1 agrees at 8 bases. The V gene end was trimmed by 4 bases and the J gene end by 0 bases; junction bases not matched to a gene: 7. This CDR3 has 17 residues. Germline V lookup: CDR1 MGHRA, CDR2 YSYEKL. The CDR3 coding sequence is TGCGCCAGCAGCCCAGGACAGGGCTTTCCAACTAATGAAAAACTGTTTTTT. Translating it yields CASSPGQGFPTNEKLFF.

The chain couples TRBV15 to TRBJ1-1; possibly TRBD1 for D (5 bases). V was pared by 5 bases and J by 11 bases, with 15 bases between. Germline values: CDR1 LNHNV, CDR2 YYDKDF (reference sequence). The CDR3 runs 12 residues. CDR3 bases: TGTGCCACCAGCTTGAGAAATGGGGGGGCTTTCTTT. Its protein product is CATSLRNGGAFF.

This sequence joins TRBV6-5 and TRBJ1-1; a possible D gene is TRBD1 (6 bases). Trimming took 2 bases from V and 11 from J, leaving 15 bases between them. Germline CDR1 and CDR2: MNHEY and SVGAGI. This CDR3 is built from 13 residues. The CDR3 loop is CASSYVVPGDAFF. The CDR3 DNA reads as TGTGCCAGCAGTTACGTGGTACCAGGGGATGCTTTCTTT.

The CDR3 DNA follows: TGTGCCAGCAGCCGGGACACCCTCACTGAAGCTTTCTTT. Encoded protein: CASSRDTLTEAFF. The rearrangement joins TRBV11-2 to TRBJ1-1, with D perhaps TRBD1 (6 bases). The germline V gene has CDR1 SGHAT and CDR2 FQNNGV. The CDR3 has 13 residues. V was trimmed by 5 bases and J by 4 bases, leaving 11 bases between them.

The chain joins TRBV5-1 to TRBJ2-7; 10 nucleotides line up with TRBD1. Trimming removed 4 bases from V and 4 bases from J; junction bases left unmatched: 5. The CDR3 has 14 amino acids. Per germline, CDR1 SGHRS and CDR2 YFSETQ. In nucleotides, the CDR3 is TGCGCCAGCAGCGGGGACAGGGGAGGGTACGAGCAGTACTTC. Amino acids: CASSGDRGGYEQYF.

The gene calls are TRBV28 and TRBJ1-1; D is perhaps TRBD1 (6 bases). The V gene lost 5 bases and the J gene lost 3 bases, with 16 bases spanning the gap. The CDR3 length is 15 residues. CDR1 MDHEN and CDR2 SYDVKM come from the germline V gene. The CDR3 is CASSNNRVGDTEAFF. In nucleotides, the CDR3 is TGTGCCAGCAGTAACAACAGGGTCGGGGACACTGAAGCTTTCTTT.

The V call is TRBV4-1, the J call TRBJ2-2; the D gene is possibly TRBD1 (6 bases). The CDR3 covers 15 residues. CDR1 MGHRA and CDR2 YSYEKL come from the germline V gene. Trimming took 0 bases from V and 5 from J, leaving 10 bases between them. This CDR3 is CASSQEHRDTGELFF. The CDR3 DNA follows: TGCGCCAGCAGCCAAGAACACAGGGATACCGGGGAGCTGTTTTTT.

The V call is TRBV5-8, the J call TRBJ2-5; D not certain. The CDR3 covers 14 residues. Trimming cost V 0 bases and J 5 bases, with 11 bases left between them. Germline V gene data show CDR1 as SGHTS and CDR2 as YDEGEE. CDR3 in amino acids: CASSLERLVETQYF. As DNA, the CDR3 is TGTGCCAGCAGCTTGGAGAGGCTGGTGGAGACCCAGTACTTC.